The T cell receptor beta chain described here comes from a study of T cells in localized non-small cell lung cancer. CDR1 is SGHRS and CDR2 is YFSETQ in the germline V gene. V shed 3 bases and J 7 bases; nucleotides not matched to a gene: 7. The CDR3 length is 15 residues. Clones were sequenced by immunoSEQ multiplex PCR, and TCRdb holds only the in-frame ones, with some missing. The table records more than 2,500 clones, roughly a quarter of them present only once. V gene TRBV5-1 combines with J gene TRBJ2-2, with TRBD1 matching over 9 bases. This TCR derives from a male donor older than 55 with stage II lung adenocarcinoma. The sample consisted of normal lung tissue next to the tumor, taken before any cancer treatment. The CDR3 loop reads CASSSGDREGGELFF. The CDR3 DNA reads TGCGCCAGCAGCTCCGGGGACAGGGAAGGCGGGGAGCTGTTTTTT.